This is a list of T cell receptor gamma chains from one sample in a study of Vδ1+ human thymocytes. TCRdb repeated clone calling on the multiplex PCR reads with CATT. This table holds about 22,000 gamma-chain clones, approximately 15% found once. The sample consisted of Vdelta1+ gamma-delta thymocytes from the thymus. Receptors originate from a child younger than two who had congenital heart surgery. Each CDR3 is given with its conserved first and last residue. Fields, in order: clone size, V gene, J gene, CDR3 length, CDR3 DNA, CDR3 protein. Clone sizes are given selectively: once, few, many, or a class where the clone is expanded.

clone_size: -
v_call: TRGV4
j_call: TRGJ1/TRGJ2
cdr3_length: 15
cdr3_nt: TGTGCCACCTCCACCCGTCGGGGGCCTTATTATAAGAAACTCTTT
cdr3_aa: CATSTRRGPYYKKLF

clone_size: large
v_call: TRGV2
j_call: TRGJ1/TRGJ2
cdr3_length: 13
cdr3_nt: TGTGCCACCTGGGACGGGAATTATTATAAGAAACTCTTT
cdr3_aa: CATWDGNYYKKLF

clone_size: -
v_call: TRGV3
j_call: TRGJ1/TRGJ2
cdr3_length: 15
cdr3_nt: TGTGCCACCTGGGACCGGAGGGGAACTTATTATAAGAAACTCTTT
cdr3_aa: CATWDRRGTYYKKLF

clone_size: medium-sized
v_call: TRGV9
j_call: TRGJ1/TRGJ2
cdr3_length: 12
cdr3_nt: TGTGCCTTGTGGGTGTCGTATTATAAGAAACTCTTT
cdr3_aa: CALWVSYYKKLF

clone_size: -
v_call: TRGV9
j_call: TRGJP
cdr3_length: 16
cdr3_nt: TGTGCCTTGTGGGAGGTGTTGGAGTTGGGCAAAAAAATAAAGGTATTT
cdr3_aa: CALWEVLELGKKIKVF

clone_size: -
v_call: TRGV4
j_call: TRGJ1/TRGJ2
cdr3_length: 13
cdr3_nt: TGTGCCACCTGGAATGGGGGACGCTATAAGAAACTCTTT
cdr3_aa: CATWNGGRYKKLF

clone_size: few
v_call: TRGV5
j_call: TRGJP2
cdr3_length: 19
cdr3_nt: TGTGCCACCTGGGATATGCCGTTCGCCGAAGAGAGTAGTGATTGGATCAAGACGTTT
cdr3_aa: CATWDMPFAEESSDWIKTF

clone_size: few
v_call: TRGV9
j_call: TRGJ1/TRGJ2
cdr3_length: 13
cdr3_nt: TGTGCCTTGTGGGAGGATTTGAATTATAAGAAACTCTTT
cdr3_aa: CALWEDLNYKKLF

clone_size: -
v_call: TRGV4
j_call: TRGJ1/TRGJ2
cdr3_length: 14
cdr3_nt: TGTGCCACCTGGGATGGGCGAAATTATTATAAGAAACTCTTT
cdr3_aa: CATWDGRNYYKKLF

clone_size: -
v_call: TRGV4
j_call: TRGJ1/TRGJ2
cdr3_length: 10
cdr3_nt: TGTGCCACCTGGGGCCCGAAGAAACTCTTT
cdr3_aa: CATWGPKKLF

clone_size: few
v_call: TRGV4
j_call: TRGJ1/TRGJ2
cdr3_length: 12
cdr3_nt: TGTGCCACCTGGGATGGGCACATGGAGAAACTCTTT
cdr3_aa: CATWDGHMEKLF

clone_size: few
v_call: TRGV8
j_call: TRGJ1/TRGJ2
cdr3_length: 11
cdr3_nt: TGTGCCACCTGGGATAACCATAAGAAACTCTTT
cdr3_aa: CATWDNHKKLF

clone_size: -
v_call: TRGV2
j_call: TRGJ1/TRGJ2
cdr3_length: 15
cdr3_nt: TGTGCCACCTGGGACGGCCCATCGGACCATTATAAGAAACTCTTT
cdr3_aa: CATWDGPSDHYKKLF

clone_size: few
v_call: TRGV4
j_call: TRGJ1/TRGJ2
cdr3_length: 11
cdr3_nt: TGTGCCACCTGGGATGGGAACGAGAAACTCTTT
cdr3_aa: CATWDGNEKLF

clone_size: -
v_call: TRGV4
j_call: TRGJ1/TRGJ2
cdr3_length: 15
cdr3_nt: TGTGCCACCTGGGATGGGCCGGGGCTATATTATAAGAAACTCTTT
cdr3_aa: CATWDGPGLYYKKLF

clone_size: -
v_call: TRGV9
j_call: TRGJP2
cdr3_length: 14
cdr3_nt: TGTGCCTTGTGGGAGGTGAAGAGTGATTGGATCAAGACGTTT
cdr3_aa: CALWEVKSDWIKTF

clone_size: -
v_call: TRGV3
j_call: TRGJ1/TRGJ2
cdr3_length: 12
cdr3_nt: TGTGCCACCTGGGACAGGTCTTATAAGAAACTCTTT
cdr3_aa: CATWDRSYKKLF

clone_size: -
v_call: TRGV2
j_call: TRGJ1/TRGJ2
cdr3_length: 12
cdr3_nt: TGTGCCAAAACAGGAGGGAATTATAAGAAACTCTTT
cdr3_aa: CAKTGGNYKKLF

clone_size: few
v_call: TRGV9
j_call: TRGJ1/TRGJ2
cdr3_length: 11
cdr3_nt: TGTGCCTTTTACCGTAGGGGAAAGAAACTCTTT
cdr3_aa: CAFYRRGKKLF

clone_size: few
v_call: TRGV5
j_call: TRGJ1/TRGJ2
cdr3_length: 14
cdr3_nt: TGTGCCACCTGGGACAGTCCCCCTTATTATAAGAAACTCTTT
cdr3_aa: CATWDSPPYYKKLF

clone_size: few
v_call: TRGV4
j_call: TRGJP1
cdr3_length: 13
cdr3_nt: TGTGCCTTAGATTCGGCCACTGGTTGGTTCAAGATATTT
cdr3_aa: CALDSATGWFKIF

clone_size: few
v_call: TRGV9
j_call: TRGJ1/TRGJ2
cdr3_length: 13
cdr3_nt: TGTGCCTTGTGGGAGGTAGAAGATTATAAGAAACTCTTT
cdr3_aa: CALWEVEDYKKLF

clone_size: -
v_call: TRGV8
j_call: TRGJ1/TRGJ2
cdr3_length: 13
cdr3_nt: TGTGCCACCTGGGATAGGCAGAACTATAAGAAACTCTTT
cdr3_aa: CATWDRQNYKKLF

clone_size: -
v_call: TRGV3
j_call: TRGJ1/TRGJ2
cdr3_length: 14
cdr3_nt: TGTGCCACCTGGGACAGGCCCTCTTATTATAAGAAACTCTTT
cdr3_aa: CATWDRPSYYKKLF

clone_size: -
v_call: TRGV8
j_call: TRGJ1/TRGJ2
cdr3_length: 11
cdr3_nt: TGTGCCACCTGGGATAGTTCATACGAACTCTTT
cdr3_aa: CATWDSSYELF

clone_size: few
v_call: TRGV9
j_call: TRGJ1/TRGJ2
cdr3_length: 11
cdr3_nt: TGTGCCTTGTGGGAGGTCCTAAAGAAACTCTTT
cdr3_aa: CALWEVLKKLF

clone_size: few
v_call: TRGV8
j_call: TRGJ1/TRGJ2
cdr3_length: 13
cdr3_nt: TGTGCCACCTGGGATAGGCTGGCGTTCGAGAAACTCTTT
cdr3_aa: CATWDRLAFEKLF

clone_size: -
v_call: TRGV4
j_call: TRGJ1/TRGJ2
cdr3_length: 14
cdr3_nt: TGTGCCACCTGGGATGGATCCGCTTATTATAAGAAACTCTTT
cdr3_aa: CATWDGSAYYKKLF

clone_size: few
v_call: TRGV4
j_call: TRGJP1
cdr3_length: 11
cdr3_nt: TGTGCCACCTGGGATTGTTGGTTCAAGATATTT
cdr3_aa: CATWDCWFKIF

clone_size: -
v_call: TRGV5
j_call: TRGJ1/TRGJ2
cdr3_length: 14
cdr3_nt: TGTGCCACCTGGGACAGGCTCCACTATTATAAGAAACTCTTT
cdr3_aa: CATWDRLHYYKKLF

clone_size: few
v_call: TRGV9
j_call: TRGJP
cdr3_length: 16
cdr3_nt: TGTGCCTTGTGGGAGGGTTTGGAGTTGGGCAAAAAAATCAAGGTATTT
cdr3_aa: CALWEGLELGKKIKVF

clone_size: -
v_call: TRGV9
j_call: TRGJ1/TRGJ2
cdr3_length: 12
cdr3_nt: TGTGCCTTGTGGAGAGCCTCATATAAGAAACTCTTT
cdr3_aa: CALWRASYKKLF

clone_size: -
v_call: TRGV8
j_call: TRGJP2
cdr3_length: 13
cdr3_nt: TGTGCCACCTGGGACAGTTTAAATTGGATCAAGACGTTT
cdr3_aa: CATWDSLNWIKTF

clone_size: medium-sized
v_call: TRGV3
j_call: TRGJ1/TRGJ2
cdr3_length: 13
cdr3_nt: TGTGCCACCTGGGACAGGCGATATTATAAGAAACTCTTT
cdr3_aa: CATWDRRYYKKLF

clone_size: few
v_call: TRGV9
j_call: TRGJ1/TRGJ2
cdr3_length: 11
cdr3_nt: TGTGCCTTGTGGGGTCTCGATAAGAAACTCTTT
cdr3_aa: CALWGLDKKLF

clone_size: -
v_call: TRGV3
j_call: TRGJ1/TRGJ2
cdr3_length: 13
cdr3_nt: TGTGCCACCTGGGACAGTAGTTATTATAAGAAACTCTTT
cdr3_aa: CATWDSSYYKKLF

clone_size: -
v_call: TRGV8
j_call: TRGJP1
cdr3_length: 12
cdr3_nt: TGTGCCACATGGGTCTCGAGGGTGTTCAAGATATTT
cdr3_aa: CATWVSRVFKIF

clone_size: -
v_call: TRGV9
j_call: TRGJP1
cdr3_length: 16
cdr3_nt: TGTGCCTTGTGGGAGGTGCTTCCTACCACTGGTTGGTTCAAGATATTT
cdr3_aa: CALWEVLPTTGWFKIF

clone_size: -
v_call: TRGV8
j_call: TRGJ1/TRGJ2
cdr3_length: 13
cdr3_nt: TGTGCCACCTGGGATATGGCAGGATATAAGAAACTCTTT
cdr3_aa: CATWDMAGYKKLF

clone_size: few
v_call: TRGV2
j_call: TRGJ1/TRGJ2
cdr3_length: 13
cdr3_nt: TGTGCCACCTGGGTTCCATCCCCCCAGGGGAAACTCTTT
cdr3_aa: CATWVPSPQGKLF